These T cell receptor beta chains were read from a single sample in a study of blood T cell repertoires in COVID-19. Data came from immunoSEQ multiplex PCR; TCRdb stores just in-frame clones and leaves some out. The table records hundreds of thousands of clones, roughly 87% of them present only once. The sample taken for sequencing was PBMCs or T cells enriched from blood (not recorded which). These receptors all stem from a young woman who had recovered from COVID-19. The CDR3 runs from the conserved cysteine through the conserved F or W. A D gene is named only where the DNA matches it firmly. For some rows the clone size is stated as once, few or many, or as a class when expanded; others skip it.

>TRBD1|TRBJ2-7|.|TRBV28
CASSSTSTGYPRYEQYF
TGTGCCAGCAGTTCCACATCGACAGGGTACCCTCGATACGAGCAGTACTTC
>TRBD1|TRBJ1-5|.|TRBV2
CASHPTGASNQPQHF
TGTGCCAGCCACCCGACAGGGGCTAGCAATCAGCCCCAGCATTTT
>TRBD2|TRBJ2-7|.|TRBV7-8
CASTLKGPSGSRHEQYF
TGTGCCAGCACCCTCAAGGGCCCCAGCGGGAGTCGACACGAGCAGTACTTC
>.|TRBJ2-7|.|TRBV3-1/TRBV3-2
CASSQAVIRSYEQYF
TGTGCCAGCAGCCAAGCGGTTATTCGCTCCTACGAGCAGTACTTC
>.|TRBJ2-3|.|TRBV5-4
CASSFPQDTQYF
TGTGCCAGCAGCTTCCCCCAAGATACGCAGTATTTT
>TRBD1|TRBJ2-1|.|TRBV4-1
CASSQGGRQGEFNEQFF
TGCGCCAGCAGCCAAGGGGGGAGACAGGGGGAGTTCAATGAGCAGTTCTTC
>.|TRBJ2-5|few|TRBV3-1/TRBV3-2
CASSQDSGVTETQYF
TGTGCCAGCAGCCAAGATTCGGGGGTTACAGAGACCCAGTACTTC
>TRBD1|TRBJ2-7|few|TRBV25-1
CASTDRQGANHEQYF
TGTGCCAGCACTGATAGACAGGGGGCAAATCACGAGCAGTACTTC
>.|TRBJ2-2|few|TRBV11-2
CASSSRTGNTGELFF
TGTGCCAGCAGCTCAAGAACAGGGAACACCGGGGAGCTGTTTTTT
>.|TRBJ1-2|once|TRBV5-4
CASSLDRADYGYTF
TGTGCCAGCAGCTTGGACAGGGCTGACTATGGCTACACCTTC
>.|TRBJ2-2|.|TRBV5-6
CASSKILTGELFF
TGTGCCAGCAGCAAAATACTCACCGGGGAGCTGTTTTTT
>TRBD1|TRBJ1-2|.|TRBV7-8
CASSQRTGLIGYTF
TGTGCCAGCAGCCAGAGGACAGGGCTGATAGGCTACACCTTC
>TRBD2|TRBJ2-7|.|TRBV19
CASSDGRAGEQYF
TGTGCCAGTAGCGACGGGAGGGCCGGGGAGCAGTACTTC
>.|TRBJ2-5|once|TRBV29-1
CSVVRTTQETQYF
TGCAGCGTTGTTAGGACTACCCAAGAGACCCAGTACTTC
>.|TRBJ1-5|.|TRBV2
CASSENTNQPQHF
TGTGCCAGCAGTGAAAATACTAATCAGCCCCAGCATTTT
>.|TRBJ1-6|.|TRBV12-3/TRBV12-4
CASRARGVAPLHF
TGTGCCAGCAGGGCCCGGGGGGTTGCACCCCTCCACTTT
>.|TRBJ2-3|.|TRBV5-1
CASNRGGSTDTQYF
TGCGCCAGCAACCGCGGAGGTAGCACAGATACGCAGTATTTT
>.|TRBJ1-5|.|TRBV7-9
CASSFGGHNQPQHF
TGTGCCAGCAGCTTCGGGGGGCACAATCAGCCCCAGCATTTT
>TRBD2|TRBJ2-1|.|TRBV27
CASSFPGLGVNEQFF
TGTGCCAGCAGCTTTCCGGGACTAGGGGTCAATGAGCAGTTCTTC
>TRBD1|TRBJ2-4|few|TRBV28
CASSSGTGPPSIQYF
TGTGCCAGCAGCTCCGGGACAGGCCCCCCCAGCATTCAGTACTTC
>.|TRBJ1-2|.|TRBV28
CASSSSGSNYGYTF
TGTGCCAGCAGTTCCTCGGGGTCTAACTATGGCTACACCTTC
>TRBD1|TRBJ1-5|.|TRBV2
CASRKDRDNQPQHF
TGTGCCAGCAGGAAGGACAGGGACAATCAGCCCCAGCATTTT
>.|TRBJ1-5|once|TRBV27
CASSNGFGQPQHF
TGTGCCAGCAGTAACGGGTTCGGTCAGCCCCAGCATTTT
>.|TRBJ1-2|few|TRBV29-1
CSYQGAFNYGYTF
TGCAGCTACCAAGGGGCATTTAACTATGGCTACACCTTC
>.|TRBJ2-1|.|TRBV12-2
CASRFPLRLVEYNEQFF
TGTGCAAGTCGCTTTCCCCTCCGACTAGTCGAGTACAATGAGCAGTTCTTC
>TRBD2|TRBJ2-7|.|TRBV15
CATSSGPPGQVPSGRLYEQYF
TGTGCCACCAGCAGTGGGCCTCCCGGACAGGTTCCTAGCGGGAGACTCTACGAGCAGTACTTC
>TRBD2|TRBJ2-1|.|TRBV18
CASSQAGEGNEQFF
TGTGCCAGCTCACAAGCGGGAGAGGGGAATGAGCAGTTCTTC
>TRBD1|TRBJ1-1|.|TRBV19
CASNTILGTDLNTEAFF
TGTGCCAGTAACACGATACTCGGGACAGATTTGAACACTGAAGCTTTCTTT
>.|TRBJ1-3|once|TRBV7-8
CASGGMALLSGNTIYF
TGTGCCAGCGGGGGGATGGCACTGCTCTCTGGAAACACCATATATTTT
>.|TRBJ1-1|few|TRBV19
CASSIRRGTTAMNTEAFF
TGTGCCAGTAGTATAAGGCGGGGGACGACAGCCATGAACACTGAAGCTTTCTTT
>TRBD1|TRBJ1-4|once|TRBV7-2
CASSSSGTGREKLFF
TGTGCCAGCAGCTCCTCCGGGACAGGGCGTGAAAAACTGTTTTTT
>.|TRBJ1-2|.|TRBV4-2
CASSQDSGRVDGYTF
TGTGCCAGCAGCCAAGATTCGGGCAGGGTAGACGGCTACACCTTC
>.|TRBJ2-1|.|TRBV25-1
CASSDRNSEQFF
TGTGCCAGCAGTGACAGGAATTCTGAGCAGTTCTTC
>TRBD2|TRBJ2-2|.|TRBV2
CASSRLAGGPAQGELFF
TGTGCCAGCAGTAGGCTAGCGGGAGGACCAGCCCAAGGGGAGCTGTTTTTT
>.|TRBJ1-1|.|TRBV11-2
CASSWGRAAFF
TGTGCCAGCAGTTGGGGGAGGGCTGCTTTCTTT
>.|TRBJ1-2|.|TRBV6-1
CASIRAQAQGYTF
TGTGCCAGCATTAGAGCCCAGGCGCAAGGCTACACCTTC
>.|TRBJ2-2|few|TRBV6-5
CASRPPPGTGELFF
TGTGCCAGCAGACCCCCCCCGGGTACTGGGGAGCTGTTTTTT